The clone carrying this T cell receptor beta chain was seen repeatedly, ten times or more. This record comes from a study of response to subunit inactivated influenza vaccine. MiXCR was run by TCRdb on the RT-PCR reads, yielding one entry per CDR3 protein. The table records about 570,000 distinct CDR3 sequences, approximately 12% of them present only once. The V gene lost 0 bases and the J gene lost 1 base, with 9 bases spanning the gap. Germline V gene lookup returns CDR1 ENHRY and CDR2 SYGVKD. This CDR3 spans 16 amino acids. The TCR originated in a man aged 45-60 years who received an inactivated influenza vaccine. This material consisted of PBMCs from blood, taken on the day of vaccination. V gene TRBV10-3 combines with J gene TRBJ2-2; D perhaps matches TRBD2 (5 bases). The CDR3 DNA follows: TGTGCCATCAGTGAGTCCCGGACTGGGAACACCGGGGAGCTGTTTTTT. This sequence encodes CAISESRTGNTGELFF.